A selection of T cell receptor beta chains follows, all from one sample in a study of T cell repertoires in cytomegalovirus infection. These receptors are not linked to any known antigen. TCRdb re-analysed the reads in MiXCR, keeping a single row per CDR3 protein. Among 700,000 to 950,000 distinct CDR3 sequences listed, 32% were seen once. The sample consisted of cultured CD8+ T cells from PBMCs, taken from culture after CMV antigen stimulation. Receptors originate from a human donor in good health (CMV status not recorded). Some clones in this sample may be carry-over from other donors' samples. Both conserved end residues are trimmed from each CDR3.

v_gene: TRBV6-1
CDR3aa: ASREEEGLETQY

v_gene: TRBV19
CDR3aa: ASSISGPPLEAF

v_gene: TRBV27
CDR3aa: ASSPLGSDFPSGANVLT

v_gene: TRBV19
CDR3aa: ASSIPTNTGELF

v_gene: TRBV5-6
CDR3aa: ASSLYRDRVVEQF

v_gene: TRBV20-1
CDR3aa: SARVLGDTEAF

v_gene: TRBV12-5
CDR3aa: ASGLTLDKGGTGELF

v_gene: TRBV7-2
CDR3aa: AVRGLFDTQY

v_gene: TRBV2
CDR3aa: ASSVRQDGTDTQY

v_gene: TRBV7-9
CDR3aa: ASSLAGGGGYT

v_gene: TRBV5-6
CDR3aa: ASSLERDSGIWPQH

v_gene: TRBV11-3
CDR3aa: ASSLGSIRGEETQY

v_gene: TRBV6-5
CDR3aa: ASSYLEIGAGELF

v_gene: TRBV19
CDR3aa: ASSSQRNTGELF

v_gene: TRBV14
CDR3aa: ASSFQHNEQF

v_gene: TRBV7-2
CDR3aa: ASSPPRGAPDTQY

v_gene: TRBV5-8
CDR3aa: ASSLYGTEANYGYT

v_gene: TRBV7-8
CDR3aa: ASSLSSGGRVLTDTQY

v_gene: TRBV27
CDR3aa: ASSLYYGGEKLF

v_gene: TRBV6-6
CDR3aa: ATNPVAGLGNTEAF

v_gene: TRBV7-2
CDR3aa: ASSSRDRRNYGYT

v_gene: TRBV12-3/TRBV12-4
CDR3aa: ASSLTGTGGGQPQH

v_gene: TRBV7-9
CDR3aa: ASSLTNRVAVYGYT

v_gene: TRBV15
CDR3aa: ATRPEASNTGELF

v_gene: TRBV4-2
CDR3aa: ASSQDGLAGVREQF

v_gene: TRBV27
CDR3aa: ASSLAGGLDYGYT

v_gene: TRBV7-6
CDR3aa: ASSSELTGEQETQY

v_gene: TRBV20-1
CDR3aa: SARDPHSRGNSPLH

v_gene: TRBV4-2
CDR3aa: ASSQEGGGADNEQF

v_gene: TRBV12-3/TRBV12-4
CDR3aa: ASRIGTEAF

v_gene: TRBV7-6
CDR3aa: ASSPPSYNEQF

v_gene: TRBV7-9
CDR3aa: ASSWTSEFDTQY

v_gene: TRBV19
CDR3aa: ASLIPGGVEQF

v_gene: TRBV7-6
CDR3aa: ASSPGRGSGNTIY

v_gene: TRBV6-6
CDR3aa: ASTGVRNNEQF

v_gene: TRBV12-3/TRBV12-4
CDR3aa: ASSSDRGEDTGELF

v_gene: TRBV6-6
CDR3aa: ASSSPLGVGTDTQY

v_gene: TRBV2
CDR3aa: ASIGTGTDTQY

v_gene: TRBV6-1
CDR3aa: ASSEYLGQPQH

v_gene: TRBV7-9
CDR3aa: ASSLTGGEEDTQY

v_gene: TRBV6-6
CDR3aa: ASSYSRLAGSTDTQY

v_gene: TRBV19
CDR3aa: ASSRWGMNTEAF

v_gene: TRBV5-6
CDR3aa: ASSSGTGTF

v_gene: TRBV4-1
CDR3aa: ASTQDGGRGAGGQETQY

v_gene: TRBV2
CDR3aa: ASSSDARKVAEQF

v_gene: TRBV7-9
CDR3aa: ASSLVLSGGQY

v_gene: TRBV12-3/TRBV12-4
CDR3aa: ASSDGDGYT

v_gene: TRBV20-1
CDR3aa: SARDGFRTGGPGELF

v_gene: TRBV7-6
CDR3aa: ASSYRGTIETQY

v_gene: TRBV12-3/TRBV12-4
CDR3aa: ASSLTSGGEVKNIQY

v_gene: TRBV19
CDR3aa: ASRGLAGKETQY

v_gene: TRBV6-5
CDR3aa: ASSYAVRELGTGELF

v_gene: TRBV6-5
CDR3aa: ASIKEHEQF

v_gene: TRBV27
CDR3aa: ASSLTGGNNEQF

v_gene: TRBV12-5
CDR3aa: AGGLWPSTGENQPQH

v_gene: TRBV27
CDR3aa: ASRSLAGRHEQY

v_gene: TRBV4-1
CDR3aa: ASSRSLNQPQH

v_gene: TRBV4-1
CDR3aa: ASSQEKGYEQY